These 27 T cell receptor beta chains came from one sample sequenced in a study of T cell repertoires in cytomegalovirus infection. MiXCR, run by TCRdb on the reads, gives a single entry per CDR3 protein. The sample comprises 350,000 to 500,000 distinct CDR3 sequences, 25% to 40% of which are singletons, and roughly 13% rests with the top ten. Sample: PBMCs. The receptor source for this set is a human donor in good health (CMV status not recorded). Some clones in this sample may be carry-over from other donors' samples.

A few counts support this clonotype. The chain employs TRBV11-2 and TRBJ2-7; 7 bases are shared with TRBD1. Trimming at V came to 3 bases and at J to 3 bases, leaving 2 bases not matched to a gene. The CDR3 consists of 13 residues. CDR1 and CDR2 (germline): SGHAT, FQNNGV. CDR3 DNA: TGTGCCAGCAGCTTTACAGGGGACTACGAGCAGTACTTC. Protein sequence: CASSFTGDYEQYF. Supplemented by reference TRBV11-2 and TRBJ2-7, the full variable domain reads EAGVAQSPRYKIIEKRQSVAFWCNPISGHATLYWYQQILGQGPKLLIQFQNNGVVDDSQLPKDRFSAERLKGVDSTLKIQPAKLEDSAVYLCASSFTGDYEQYFGPGTRLTVT.

This clonotype has a count of ten or more. The chain links TRBV7-6 to TRBJ1-4; possibly TRBD1 for D (5 bases). The germline V gene encodes CDR1 SGHVS and CDR2 FNYEAQ. The CDR3 totals 15 residues. V shed 1 base and J shed 7 bases, with 13 bases lying between them. CDR3 in DNA: TGTGCCAGCAGCTTAGGAGGTGGGGACGGTGAAAAACTGTTTTTT. It is translated as CASSLGGGDGEKLFF.

The rearrangement links TRBV19 to TRBJ1-2; D is ambiguous. The CDR3 is made up of 15 amino acids. The V end was cut by 3 bases, the J end by 3 bases, with 14 bases between. The V gene's germline CDR1 is LNHDA and CDR2 SQIVND (reference sequence). The CDR3 nucleotides read TGTGCCAGTAGTATGGCTAGCTTCGGCGACTATGGCTACACCTTC. This codes for CASSMASFGDYGYTF.

The genes are TRBV4-3 and TRBJ2-2, with D perhaps matching TRBD2 (5 bases). CDR1 and CDR2 from the germline V gene are LGHNA and YSLEER. V was cut by 0 bases and J by 5 bases, with 13 bases left in between. The CDR3 runs 16 residues. The CDR3 region has the DNA TGCGCCAGCAGCCAAGATCATACTAGATGGACCGGGGAGCTGTTTTTT. Its protein is CASSQDHTRWTGELFF.

The chain couples TRBV19 to TRBJ2-1, with 13 bases aligning to TRBD2. Germline trimming cut 6 bases from V and 5 bases from J; bases unmatched to any gene: 10. The CDR3 consists of 17 residues. The germline V gene encodes CDR1 LNHDA and CDR2 SQIVND (reference sequence). The CDR3 bases are TGTGCCAGTAGCTCTTGGACTAGCGGGGGACCGAACAATGAGCAGTTCTTC. Translated: CASSSWTSGGPNNEQFF.

This clonotype was detected many times. This chain uses TRBV12-3 or TRBV12-4 with TRBJ1-4; 8 nucleotides match TRBD1. This CDR3 has 15 amino acids. The V segment lost 6 bases and the J segment 5 bases; nucleotides outside the gene matches: 8. CDR3 region: CASSKGTGLNEKLFF. The CDR3 nucleotides are TGTGCCAGCAGCAAGGGGACAGGTTTAAATGAAAAACTGTTTTTT.

This chain uses TRBV5-5 with TRBJ2-3, with D possibly matching TRBD2 (6 bases). Looked up from germline, CDR1 is SGHKS and CDR2 is YYEKEE (reference sequence). The CDR3 has 15 residues. V was cut by 4 bases and J by 6 bases, with 18 bases left in between. Written as DNA, the CDR3 is TGTGCCAGCAGCCCCCGGGGGAGCAATAAGGATACGCAGTATTTT. This encodes CASSPRGSNKDTQYF.

Regarding this clonotype: A single base separates this from a much larger clone, so it may be a read error. No conserved phenylalanine or tryptophan ends this CDR3, so it is likely a read error. The chain employs TRBV6-1 and TRBJ1-6, with a weak D call TRBD1 (5 bases). CDR3 size: 18 residues. With 5 bases removed from V and 0 bases from J, the gap between germline ends came to 17 bases. CDR1 and CDR2 from the germline V gene are MNHNS and SASEGT. Written as DNA, the CDR3 is TGTGCCAGCAGTCACCCGGGACCCTCGAGCTCCTATAATTCACCCCTCCACTGT. Encoded protein: CASSHPGPSSSYNSPLHC.

This chain links TRBV25-1 with TRBJ2-1; unclear D gene. Looked up from germline, CDR1 is MGHDK and CDR2 is SYGVNS. Trimming cost V 1 base and J 8 bases, with 12 bases left between them. The CDR3 runs 14 residues. CDR3 nucleotide sequence: TGTGCCAGCAGTGAATCGTCAGGTTTTGATGAGCAGTTCTTC. Its protein is CASSESSGFDEQFF.

The V and J genes are TRBV6-5 and TRBJ2-5; D remains unclear. V was shortened by 6 bases and J by 3 bases, with 11 bases between the two germline ends. CDR1 is MNHEY and CDR2 is SVGAGI in the germline V gene. This CDR3 comprises 13 residues. CDR3 in amino acids: CASSRRAEETQYF. The CDR3 region has the DNA TGTGCCAGCAGCCGACGGGCAGAAGAGACCCAGTACTTC.

V usage is TRBV7-2 and J usage is TRBJ1-5; D may be TRBD1 (6 bases). Trimming left V 1 base short and J 2 bases short, with 15 bases between. The CDR3 contains 17 residues. Looked up from germline, CDR1 is SGHTA and CDR2 is FQGNSA. The CDR3 reads CASSLGVGGGGNQPQHF. DNA of the CDR3: TGTGCCAGCAGCTTAGGGGTGGGGGGCGGCGGCAATCAGCCCCAGCATTTT.

This clonotype appeared a few times. V usage is TRBV7-2 and J usage is TRBJ2-1; maybe TRBD1 (6 bases). The ends were cut back, 5 bases at V and 4 bases at J, with 24 bases in the middle. CDR3 length: 18 amino acids. Looked up from germline, CDR1 is SGHTA and CDR2 is FQGNSA. The chain's CDR3 is CASSPHRGIGAIYNEQFF. The CDR3 coding sequence is TGTGCCAGCAGCCCCCATAGGGGGATCGGGGCCATATACAATGAGCAGTTCTTC.

Turning to this clonotype: At one of its ends the junction is not consistent with the germline gene, which may arise from a read error. The rearrangement uses TRBV6-6 and TRBJ1-5; 7 bases fit TRBD1. This CDR3 has 16 residues. Germline V gene lookup returns CDR1 MNHNY and CDR2 SVGAGI (reference sequence). The DNA of the CDR3 is TGTGCCAGCAGTTACATACGACAGGGTAGCAATGAGCCCCAGCATTTT. Translation gives CASSYIRQGSNEPQHF.

The chain uses TRBV4-2 and TRBJ1-1; D is ambiguous. CDR3 length equals 13 residues. V was clipped by 0 bases and J by 10 bases, with 12 bases between them. Germline values: CDR1 LGHNA, CDR2 YNFKEQ. CDR3 residues: CASSQDPARAAFF. CDR3 nucleotides: TGTGCCAGCAGCCAAGATCCCGCCCGGGCAGCTTTCTTT.

The chain carries TRBV2 and TRBJ2-6; D remains unclear. Per germline, CDR1 SNHLY and CDR2 FYNNEI. Trimming took 3 bases from V and 6 from J, leaving 12 bases between them. This CDR3 has 15 amino acids. The CDR3 region is CASSDWVAVANVLTF. CDR3 coding DNA: TGTGCCAGCAGTGATTGGGTCGCTGTGGCCAACGTCCTGACTTTC.

To note about this clonotype: Lacking the conserved final phenylalanine or tryptophan, this CDR3 likely reflects a read error. Written as DNA, the CDR3 is TGTGCCAGCAGCTACAGGGGGCCCTGGGAGACCCAGTACTTA. It translates to CASSYRGPWETQYL. The chain recombines TRBV14 with TRBJ2-5; TRBD1 aligns across 9 bases. CDR3 length: 14 amino acids. V was clipped by 5 bases and J by 5 bases; unmatched bases: 6. CDR1 is SGHDN and CDR2 is FVKESK in the germline V gene.

The gene calls are TRBV6-5 and TRBJ1-3; D gene ambiguous. In germline, CDR1 is MNHEY, CDR2 SVGAGI. Trimming removed 4 bases at V and 3 bases at J, with 22 bases between. CDR3 length: 18 amino acids. The CDR3 DNA follows: TGTGCCAGCAGTTCTCGGACCCGTCGATCTCGGGTTGGAAACACCATATATTTT. Protein sequence: CASSSRTRRSRVGNTIYF.

J is TRBJ1-1 and V is TRBV19; 7 nucleotides line up with TRBD1. Trimming cost V 8 bases and J 2 bases; bases outside gene matches: 8. Germline CDR1 reads LNHDA; CDR2 reads SQIVND (reference sequence). The CDR3 consists of 14 residues. CDR3 DNA sequence: TGTGCCAGTGCCAACCCAGGGGGTAACACTGAAGCTTTCTTT. Amino acids: CASANPGGNTEAFF. The entire variable domain, with the rest obtained from reference TRBV19 and TRBJ1-1, is as follows: DGGITQSPKYLFRKEGQNVTLSCEQNLNHDAMYWYRQDPGQGLRLIYYSQIVNDFQKGDIAEGYSVSREKKESFPLTVTSAQKNPTAFYLCASANPGGNTEAFFGQGTRLTVV.

This chain links TRBV5-4 with TRBJ1-1, with 7 bases lining up with TRBD1. The junction had 7 bases not matched to a gene; V was cut back by 4 bases and J by 4 bases. The CDR3 is made up of 14 amino acids. Germline CDR1 and CDR2: SGHNT and YYREEE (reference sequence). The CDR3 here is CASSIQGRTTEAFF. DNA for the CDR3: TGTGCCAGCAGCATACAGGGGCGGACCACTGAAGCTTTCTTT. Variable domain in full (rest from reference TRBV5-4 and TRBJ1-1): ETGVTQSPTHLIKTRGQQVTLRCSSQSGHNTVSWYQQALGQGPQFIFQYYREEENGRGNFPPRFSGLQFPNYSSELNVNALELDDSALYLCASSIQGRTTEAFFGQGTRLTVV.

The chain carries TRBV6-2 or TRBV6-3 and TRBJ1-4; D gene uncertain. Germline CDR1 and CDR2: MNHEY and SVGEGT. The CDR3 runs to 14 residues. V gave up 4 bases and J gave up 3 bases, with 9 bases separating them. The chain's CDR3 is CASSSTGPNEKLFF. The CDR3 DNA follows: TGTGCCAGCAGTTCCACCGGACCTAATGAAAAACTGTTTTTT.

This clonotype was seen a few times. This chain's CDR3 is CASRRPTHQGNTEAFF. The CDR3 DNA reads TGTGCCAGCCGGAGGCCGACCCATCAGGGTAACACTGAAGCTTTCTTT. This chain uses TRBV2 with TRBJ1-1; tentatively, D is TRBD1 (5 bases). Trimming took 8 bases from V and 2 from J, leaving 21 bases between them. The germline CDR1 and CDR2 sequences are SNHLY and FYNNEI. This CDR3 contains 16 residues.

This clonotype was detected a few times. The chain couples TRBV12-3 or TRBV12-4 to TRBJ2-5; no reliable D call. V gave up 6 bases and J gave up 7 bases, with 18 bases separating them. The CDR3 is 14 amino acids. CDR3 region: CASRPKREVGTQYF. In DNA, the CDR3 is TGTGCCAGCAGGCCCAAAAGGGAAGTTGGGACCCAGTACTTC.

The rearrangement links TRBV11-3 to TRBJ1-2; D uncertain. The length of the CDR3 is 15 residues. Looked up from germline, CDR1 is SGHNT and CDR2 is YENEEA. V shed 5 bases and J shed 10 bases, with 23 bases lying between them. The CDR3 DNA sequence: TGTGCCAGCAGCCCCCTGCTTGCGAAGTCGCAGAACTACACCTTC. Its translation is CASSPLLAKSQNYTF.

In its sample, this clonotype was seen a few times. This chain connects TRBV11-2 to TRBJ1-3, with 9 bases identical to TRBD1. The V and J ends lost 5 bases and 0 bases, in that order; junction bases with no gene match: 11. CDR3 length: 18 residues. CDR1 SGHAT and CDR2 FQNNGV come from the germline V gene. CDR3 coding DNA: TGTGCCAGCAGCCCCGGCGGGGGACAGGGCCACTCTGGAAACACCATATATTTT. The encoded protein is CASSPGGGQGHSGNTIYF. Supplemented by reference TRBV11-2 and TRBJ1-3, the full variable domain reads EAGVAQSPRYKIIEKRQSVAFWCNPISGHATLYWYQQILGQGPKLLIQFQNNGVVDDSQLPKDRFSAERLKGVDSTLKIQPAKLEDSAVYLCASSPGGGQGHSGNTIYFGEGSWLTVV.

In its sample, this clonotype was seen a few times. The chain carries TRBV11-2 and TRBJ2-3; the D gene is possibly TRBD2 (7 bases). CDR1 and CDR2 from the germline V gene are SGHAT and FQNNGV. The CDR3 extends over 18 amino acids. Trimming took 4 bases from V and 0 from J, leaving 20 bases between them. CDR3 sequence (DNA): TGTGCCAGCAGCTGGGAGGGCTCTCAGGGGAGTAGCACAGATACGCAGTATTTT. Protein product: CASSWEGSQGSSTDTQYF.

The J gene is TRBJ1-1, the V gene TRBV29-1; D not resolved. Trimming took 7 bases from V and 2 from J, leaving 11 bases between them. This CDR3 comprises 12 residues. Germline CDR1 and CDR2: SQVTM and ANQGSEA. CDR3 loop: CSGRSLNTEAFF. Written as DNA, the CDR3 is TGCAGCGGACGGAGCCTAAACACTGAAGCTTTCTTT.

This clonotype has at least ten counts. The chain is built from TRBV7-4 and TRBJ2-1; D gene unclear. V was clipped by 3 bases and J by 5 bases, with 11 bases between them. Germline CDR1 reads SGHVT; CDR2 reads SQSDAQ. The CDR3 length is 14 residues. Here the CDR3 reads CASSLPEPDNEQFF. CDR3 DNA sequence: TGTGCCAGCAGCTTGCCAGAACCAGACAATGAGCAGTTCTTC.